Described below is a single T cell receptor beta chain sequence and its context. Its antigen is unidentified. The sample is drawn from a study of T cell responses to AZD1222 COVID-19 vaccine. Study-wide results and limits: The CD4 TCRs associated with vaccination extended across spike and predominated at 160-218 and 743-854.

Profiling relied on immunoSEQ multiplex PCR, and the TCRdb table lists in-frame clones only, not all of them. The sample lists approximately 100,000 clones, approximately 90% occurring once. The V segment lost 4 bases and the J segment 6 bases; nucleotides outside the gene matches: 12. From germline, CDR1 is MNHEY and CDR2 SVGEGT. The CDR3 runs 18 residues. The sample was peripheral blood, taken 28 days after the second AZD1222 dose. The V gene is TRBV6-2 or TRBV6-3, the J gene TRBJ2-1, with 13 nucleotides matching TRBD2. This sequence originates from an adult who received the AZD1222 COVID-19 vaccine. Written as DNA, the CDR3 is TGTGCCAGCAGTTCCCGCAGGACTAGCGGGGGACTCAGCAATGAGCAGTTCTTC. It codes for CASSSRRTSGGLSNEQFF.